The source of this T cell receptor beta chain is a study of tissue T cells after allogeneic stem cell transplantation. Broader study findings: Alloreactivity or antigen specificity of tissue TCRs was not determined; some clones might be host cells.

Repertoires were generated with immunoSEQ multiplex PCR, while TCRdb's copy carries only in-frame clones and drops some. The repertoire holds roughly 50,000 clones, with nearly 75% as singletons. Germline values: CDR1 MSHET, CDR2 SYDVDS. V lost 7 bases and J lost 1, with 8 bases in between. The CDR3 is made up of 13 amino acids. A note on this clone: What it binds is not known. The listed genes are named as in mouse. Read sequence stops 1 residue before the CDR3 end, and the germline J gene provides the missing end.

The rearrangement joins TRBV29 to TRBJ2-1; D perhaps matches TRBD1 (5 bases). Sequencing was performed on sorted cells pooled from one or two spleens. The clonotype was recovered from a pool of C57BL/6 mice in good health. The CDR3: CASNRQNYAEQFF. The DNA read from the CDR3 is TGTGCTAGCAACCGACAGAACTATGCTGAGCAGTTC.